A single sample gave rise to the 8 T cell receptor beta chains below, sequenced in a study of tumor-infiltrating lymphocytes in primary liver carcinoma. Joint extraction of RNA and DNA used about 17-33 mg of bulk tissue that was unsorted. Total RNA amounting to around 530 ng was the source from which TCR beta cDNA was made with a constant-region primer. ARM-PCR was slightly modified, and three nested multiplex PCR rounds with it gave rise to the TCR beta libraries. With TRBV1-TRBV30 forward primers and a C-beta reverse primer, the first two PCR rounds were run for approximately 9 cycles each. Using its own MiXCR run on the multiplex PCR reads, TCRdb lists one record per CDR3 protein. The table records roughly 100,000 distinct CDR3 sequences, 65% to 75% of them present only once. The sequencing input was liver tumor tissue from sampling region 2. This sample's subset: tumor region T2, inferior pole. The receptors shown here come from a woman aged 60 to 75 with primary liver carcinoma and hepatitis B virus infection.

For this clonotype: It may be a read error: a sequence one base away is much more abundant. V and J are TRBV28 and TRBJ2-1; TRBD2 matches at 12 bases. From germline, CDR1 is MDHEN and CDR2 SYDVKM. CDR3 length equals 15 residues. The CDR3 bases are TGTGCCAACAGTTCCAGACTAGCGGGGGTCAGCGAGCAGTTCTTC. Translation: CANSSRLAGVSEQFF. The whole variable domain, remainder taken from reference TRBV28 and TRBJ2-1, is DVKVTQSSRYLVKRTGEKVFLECVQDMDHENMFWYRQDPGLGLRLIYFSYDVKMKEKGDIPEGYSVSREKKERFSLILESASTNQTSMYLCANSSRLAGVSEQFFGPGTRLTVL.

This clonotype was counted at least ten times. The chain uses TRBV7-9 and TRBJ1-1, with D perhaps matching TRBD1 (6 bases). The V end lost 5 bases, the J end lost 0 bases, and 10 bases lay between the germline ends. The CDR3 length is 14 residues. The V gene's germline CDR1 is SEHNR and CDR2 FQNEAQ (reference sequence). The CDR3 region has the DNA TGTGCCAGCAGCCTCCAGGGGATGAACACTGAAGCTTTCTTT. This gives the protein CASSLQGMNTEAFF.

The chain has TRBV11-2 and TRBJ2-1, with TRBD2 as a possible D gene (5 bases). Between the trimmed V and J ends, which lost 9 bases and 8 bases, there was a span of 14 bases. Looked up from germline, CDR1 is SGHAT and CDR2 is FQNNGV. The CDR3 runs 12 residues. The CDR3 DNA sequence: TGTGCCAGAAGCCACACTAGACATGAGCAGTTCTTC. Translated: CARSHTRHEQFF.

Note on this clonotype: This may stem from a read error, because a much larger clone lies one nucleotide away. V usage is TRBV11-2 and J usage is TRBJ2-1; 13 nucleotides match TRBD2. Trimming took 5 bases from V and 9 from J; bases not matched to a gene: 13. Germline-derived CDR1 and CDR2 are SGHAT and FQNNGV. This CDR3 contains 17 residues. The CDR3: CASSRRSGTSGMGEQFF. CDR3 bases: TGTGCCAGCAGCCGGCGGAGCGGGACTAGCGGGATGGGTGAGCAGTTCTTC.

A remark on this clonotype: The missing conserved phenylalanine or tryptophan at the end of this CDR3 makes a read error likely. J is TRBJ2-1 and V is TRBV11-3; tentatively, D is TRBD2 (7 bases). Deletions cut 6 bases from V and 6 bases from J, with 24 bases between. CDR3 length equals 17 residues. Germline lookup yields CDR1 SGHNT and CDR2 YENEEA. The CDR3 sequence: CASSSRGARTMGNEQFL. The DNA for the CDR3 is TGTGCCAGCAGTTCCCGGGGGGCGCGAACCATGGGCAATGAGCAGTTCTTA.

This clonotype was detected many times. CDR3 protein: CSVRPRGTYNEQFF. CDR3 coding DNA: TGCAGCGTCCGCCCACGAGGCACCTACAATGAGCAGTTCTTC. The V call is TRBV29-1, the J call TRBJ2-1; no clear D gene. V lost 6 bases, J lost 2 bases, and 14 bases lay in between. Germline values: CDR1 SQVTM, CDR2 ANQGSEA. The CDR3 totals 14 residues.

Turning to this clonotype: A read error may account for a junction end that differs from germline. The chain has TRBV28 and TRBJ1-2; the D is unclear. The CDR3 totals 13 residues. CDR1 and CDR2 (germline): MDHEN, SYDVKM. The CDR3: CVSSFGLDYGYTF. For the CDR3, the DNA is TGTGTCAGCAGTTTCGGGCTGGACTATGGCTACACCTTC.

About this clonotype itself: Sequence at one end of the junction differs from germline and may be a read error. This chain uses TRBV19 with TRBJ2-1; 10 nucleotides agree with TRBD2. Germline loops: CDR1 LNHDA, CDR2 SQIVND (reference sequence). The CDR3 has 18 amino acids. CDR3 coding DNA: TGTGCCAGCAGTATAAGCCCAGATACTAGCGGGAAATACAGTGAGCAGTTCTTC. Its translation: CASSISPDTSGKYSEQFF.